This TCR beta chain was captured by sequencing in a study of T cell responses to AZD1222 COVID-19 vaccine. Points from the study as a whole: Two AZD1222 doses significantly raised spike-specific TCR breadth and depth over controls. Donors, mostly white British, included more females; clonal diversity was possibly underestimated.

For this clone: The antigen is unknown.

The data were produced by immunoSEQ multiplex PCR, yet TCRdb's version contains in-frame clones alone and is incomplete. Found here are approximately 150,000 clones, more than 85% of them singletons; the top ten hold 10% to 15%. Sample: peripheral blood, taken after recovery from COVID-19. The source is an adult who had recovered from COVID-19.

DNA of the CDR3: TGTGCCAGCAGCTTTAAAAGACAGGGGAACACTGAAGCTTTCTTT. Its translation is CASSFKRQGNTEAFF. This rearrangement joins TRBV11-2 to TRBJ1-1; 7 positions agree with TRBD1. The CDR3 spans 15 residues. The germline V gene encodes CDR1 SGHAT and CDR2 FQNNGV. V lost 3 bases and J lost 1; bases outside the gene matches: 5.